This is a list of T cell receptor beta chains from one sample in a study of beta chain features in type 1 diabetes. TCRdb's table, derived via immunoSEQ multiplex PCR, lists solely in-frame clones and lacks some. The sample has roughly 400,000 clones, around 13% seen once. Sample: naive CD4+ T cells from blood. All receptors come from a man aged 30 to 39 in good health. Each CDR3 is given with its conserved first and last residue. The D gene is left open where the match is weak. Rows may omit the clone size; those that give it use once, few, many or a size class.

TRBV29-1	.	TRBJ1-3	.	CSVEDWDARNTIYF	TGCAGCGTTGAAGACTGGGACGCCAGAAACACCATATATTTT
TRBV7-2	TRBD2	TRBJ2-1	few	CASRPTLAGVEQFF	TGTGCCAGCAGACCAACTCTAGCGGGAGTTGAGCAGTTCTTC
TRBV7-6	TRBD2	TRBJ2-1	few	CASSLGASGRVDEQFF	TGTGCCAGCAGCTTAGGAGCTAGCGGGAGGGTAGATGAGCAGTTCTTC
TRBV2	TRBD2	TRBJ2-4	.	CASRGLGWEGNIQYF	TGTGCCAGCCGGGGCCTCGGATGGGAGGGAAACATTCAGTACTTC
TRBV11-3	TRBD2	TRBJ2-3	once	CASSPWELARDMQYF	TGTGCCAGCAGCCCCTGGGAACTAGCGAGAGATATGCAGTATTTT
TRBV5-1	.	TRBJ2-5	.	CASSLSGAGETQYF	TGCGCCAGCAGCTTGTCGGGTGCCGGGGAGACCCAGTACTTC
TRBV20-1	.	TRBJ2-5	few	CSARTPSTQYF	TGCAGTGCTCGTACCCCAAGTACCCAGTACTTC
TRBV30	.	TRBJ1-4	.	CAWKRLDRSNEKLFF	TGTGCCTGGAAACGGTTAGACAGGAGTAATGAAAAACTGTTTTTT
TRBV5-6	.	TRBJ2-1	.	CASNLIRVGEQFF	TGTGCCAGCAACCTGATCAGGGTGGGGGAGCAGTTCTTC
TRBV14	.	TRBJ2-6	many	CASGGRGSGANVLTF	TGTGCAAGCGGAGGGCGAGGCTCTGGGGCCAACGTCCTGACTTTC
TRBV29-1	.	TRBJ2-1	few	CSVGTVSYNEQFF	TGCAGCGTTGGGACAGTCTCCTACAATGAGCAGTTCTTC
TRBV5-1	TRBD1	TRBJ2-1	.	CASSSVKTGGIIDEQFF	TGCGCCAGCAGCTCAGTTAAGACAGGGGGCATAATCGATGAGCAGTTCTTC
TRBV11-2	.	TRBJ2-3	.	CASSFVTDTQYF	TGTGCCAGCAGCTTCGTCACAGATACGCAGTATTTT
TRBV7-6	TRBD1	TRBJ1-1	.	CASSLGRGAEAFF	TGTGCCAGCAGCTTAGGCAGGGGGGCTGAAGCTTTCTTT
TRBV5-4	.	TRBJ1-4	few	CASSLGGSVTNEKLFF	TGTGCCAGCAGCTTAGGAGGTTCGGTTACTAATGAAAAACTGTTTTTT
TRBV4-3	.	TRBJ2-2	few	CASSQAAFTGELFF	TGCGCCAGCAGCCAAGCTGCTTTCACCGGGGAGCTGTTTTTT
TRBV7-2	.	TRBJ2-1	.	CASSLSGGTSNEQFF	TGTGCCAGCAGCTTAAGTGGCGGAACGTCGAATGAGCAGTTCTTC
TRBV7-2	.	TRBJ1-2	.	CASSPQAGRGYTF	TGTGCCAGCAGCCCCCAGGCAGGACGGGGCTACACCTTC
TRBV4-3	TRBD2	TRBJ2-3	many	CASSQLGLAGTDTQYF	TGCGCCAGCAGCCAATTGGGACTAGCGGGCACAGATACGCAGTATTTT
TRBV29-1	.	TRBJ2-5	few	CSVCVGQAIETQYF	TGCAGCGTTTGTGTAGGGCAGGCAATAGAGACCCAGTACTTC
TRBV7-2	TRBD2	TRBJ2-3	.	CASSLDLAGGRDTQYF	TGTGCCAGCAGCTTAGACTTAGCGGGGGGTAGAGATACGCAGTATTTT
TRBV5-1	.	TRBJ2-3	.	CASSRQGGADTQYF	TGCGCCAGCAGTCGACAGGGAGGGGCAGATACGCAGTATTTT